The source of this TCR beta chain is a study of blood T cell repertoires in COVID-19. About the research overall: The origin of the acute and convalescent COVID-19 samples was the United States, Italy and Spain.

Seattle patients were enrolled while actively infected and followed longitudinally. The V and J ends lost 2 bases and 4 bases respectively, with 14 bases between them. The CDR3 covers 15 residues. CDR1 SNHLY and CDR2 FYNNEI come from the germline V gene. Authors' methods: How many nucleated cells were present was estimated from reference gene primer amplification. The assay was immunoSEQ multiplex PCR, and TCRdb's table has in-frame clones only and misses some. For V, J and clone size, that table is used; D and trimming come from the DNA. This table holds a few hundred thousand clones, about 85% found once.

The chain is built from TRBV2 and TRBJ1-1; D might be TRBD1 (5 bases). This receptor was identified in a human donor with COVID-19, enrolled during active disease. The donor label of this sample is uncertain. Input material: peripheral blood. The DNA for the CDR3 is TGTGCCAGCAGTGAACACCCCCGGGGGACCACTGAAGCTTTCTTT. Its protein is CASSEHPRGTTEAFF.